This T cell receptor (beta chain) was identified during a study of T cells after yellow fever vaccination. V lost 2 bases and J lost 7; bases outside the gene matches: 11. Germline CDR1 is SGHRS and CDR2 is YFSETQ. The CDR3 covers 17 residues. The TCR cDNA carried a universal primer site and UMIs from 5'RACE template switching. Each CDR3 protein gets one entry after TCRdb re-called the 5' RACE reads with MiXCR. The sample contains under 500,000 distinct CDR3 sequences, 15% to 20% of which appear only once. General study results and limits: A weaker secondary response peaked on day 5, the primary on day 15.

Remarks on this clonotype: What it binds is unknown.

The specimen comprised PBMCs, sampled before the yellow fever booster vaccination. The receptor was isolated from a man between 18 and 35 years old who received the YFV17D yellow fever vaccine. The J gene is TRBJ2-2, the V gene TRBV5-1; 10 nucleotides line up with TRBD1. The CDR3 DNA reads TGCGCCAGCAGCTTCGTCGTGAGACAGGGGGCCGGCGGGGAGCTGTTTTTT. This encodes CASSFVVRQGAGGELFF.